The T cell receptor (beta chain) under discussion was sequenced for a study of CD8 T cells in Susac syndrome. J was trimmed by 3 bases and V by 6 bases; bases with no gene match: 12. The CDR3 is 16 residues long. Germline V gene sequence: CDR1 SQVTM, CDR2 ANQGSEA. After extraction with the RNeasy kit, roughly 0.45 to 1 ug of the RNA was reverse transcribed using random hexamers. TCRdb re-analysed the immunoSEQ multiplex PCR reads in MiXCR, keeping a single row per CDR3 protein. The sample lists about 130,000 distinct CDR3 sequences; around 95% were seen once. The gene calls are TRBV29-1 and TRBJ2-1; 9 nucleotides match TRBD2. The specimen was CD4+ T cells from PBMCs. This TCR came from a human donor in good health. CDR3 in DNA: TGCAGCGTCGCCTTACTGACTAGCGGATTCTACAATGAGCAGTTCTTC. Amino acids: CSVALLTSGFYNEQFF.